This TCR beta chain emerged from a study of cytomegalovirus exposure and HLA in healthy donors (dated by TCRdb to between 2016 and 2019). Background for the entire study: An earlier analysis of approximately 550 of the donors reported about 250 Gb of sequence data and roughly 110 million unique TCR beta sequences from 150 million to 200 million T cells. An early release that covered roughly 600 HLA-typed donors contained around 330 gigabases of sequencing data and some 87 million unique TCR sequences. Of the approximately 400 genotyped donors, 80% to 90% were placed in the genetic ancestry cluster associated with self-reported Caucasian donors. The aim of the study was to test whether cataloging public T cell receptors could identify signatures of past pathogen exposure. The T cell repertoires of under 700 subjects were profiled by immunosequencing and related to cytomegalovirus serostatus. Along with the 666-subject first cohort, a separate validation cohort of over a hundred different subjects was used. To predict cytomegalovirus infection status, the study combined high-throughput TCR immunosequencing, statistical association of individual TCRs with disease status, and machine learning. A later analysis re-analyzed previously published TCR beta repertoires from 666 donors and added high-resolution HLA genotyping to study TCR occurrence patterns. Rather than drawing on any new phenotypic data, the later analysis identified candidate immune exposures from TCR beta sequences and the way those sequences occurred across donors. In an earlier analysis of 500 to 650 of the donors, high-throughput TCR beta sequencing was used to judge whether each TCR beta V gene segment behaved as functional or pseudogenic. Donor age, sex, ethnicity and CMV serostatus were compiled together with the repertoire data. Genome-wide SNP genotypes for about 65% of the roughly 670 donors were used in a later genetic analysis, which treated that subset as a discovery cohort. Every repertoire in the discovery cohort had been generated on one and the same sequencing platform. HLA typing included class I and class II loci at four-digit resolution. The number of typed donors differed by locus: roughly 620-640 for A, B, C, DRB1 and DQB1; some 540 for DQA1; about 600 for DPA1; and around 450 for DPB1. Roughly five DR-DQ haplotypes were treated as single units for association and clustering because of strong linkage in the cohort. Among some 410 genotyped donors of the cohort, an average of approximately 240,000 unique TCR beta nucleotide sequences was sequenced per donor, of which about 19% were non-productive.

The library was produced with the immunoSEQ multiplex PCR assay. The multiplex PCR relied on a mix of 60 forward primers for TCR Vbeta segments and 13 reverse primers for TCR Jbeta segments. A multiplex PCR assay on genomic DNA amplified the CDR3 region of rearranged TCR beta genes. Amplified TCR beta libraries were sequenced as 87-base-pair reads on the Illumina HiSeq System. The original pipeline was this. A later analysis tallied approximately 87 million unique TCR beta chains across the 640 or so repertoires, and some 10 million of those chains were shared by two or more donors. To remove PCR and sequencing errors, raw reads were error-corrected and collapsed into unique sequences using a nearest-neighbor algorithm that merged closely related sequences. Alignment of CDR3 sequences to IMGT reference sequences was used to assign V, D and J gene segments. Each retained sequence needed at least a six-nucleotide match to both a V gene segment and a J gene segment. A rearrangement counted as productive if the CDR3 had no stop codons and remained in frame with V and J, and every other rearrangement counted as non-productive. Following IMGT convention, CDR3 was defined as the stretch from the second conserved V-encoded cysteine to the conserved J-encoded phenylalanine. In an earlier analysis of around 540 of the donors, sequences lacking an unambiguous match to a single V gene segment were excluded. In an earlier analysis of several hundred of the donors, V segments were called functional above 56.7% productive rearrangements and were called segregating when the between-donor standard deviation exceeded 5%. To diagnose cytomegalovirus status from the catalog of TCR beta chain sequences, a statistical classification framework was built. V and J gene assignment, in a later analysis, came from comparing TCR nucleotide sequences with IMGT/GENE-DB human TR gene sequences. The TCRdist pipeline was used in a later analysis to assign CDR3 sequences and most-parsimonious VDJ recombination scenarios. In a later analysis, each TCR beta chain was defined by its CDR3 amino acid sequence together with its V-gene family, and reads without a unique V-gene family were excluded. As a way to deal with suspected cross-contamination and a sequencing artifact, a later analysis dropped 640 or so nucleotide sequences that were highly shared and had low generation probability. In a later analysis, a clonal expansion index for each public chain was calculated from normalized within-repertoire ranks of inferred template counts. In a later analysis, generation probabilities were computed with a VDJ recombination model fitted to out-of-frame rearrangements, and the resulting probabilities were checked against IGoR. A later analysis scored TCR-TCR, TCR-HLA and TCR-CMV co-occurrence with hypergeometric tests, applying a repertoire-size bias correction to TCR pairs. In a later analysis, false discovery rates were estimated by permuting HLA or CMV assignments 20 times. In a later analysis, co-occurring TCRs were grouped using DBSCAN, and TCRdist sequence similarity was added for clustering within HLA-allele-positive subsets. Repertoires with fewer than 30,000 or more than 120,000 public chains were left out of co-occurrence clustering, as were five repertoires with anomalous nucleotide sharing. TCRdb holds this immuneACCESS table with in-frame rearrangements only. Some clones are missing; in checked studies, unresolved V genes explain under half, and the rest has no known cause. Clonal size and the V and J genes are those of that table, whereas D and trimming came from the DNA. For this sample the table gives 150,000 or so clones, of which around 74% were detected only once. The ten largest clones capture approximately 4% of the sample.

The V end gives up 4 bases and the J end 0 bases, leaving 2 bases in the junction not matched to a gene. The germline V gene provides CDR1 SQVTM and CDR2 ANQGSEA. Inclusive of the bounding cysteine and phenylalanine, the CDR3 is 14 residues long. Kept here is only the CDR3 DNA, which spans 42 bases and is read in frame from base 1. In total, 600 or so healthy bone marrow donors made up the cohort. At the time of sampling, all cohort members were nominally healthy, though unrecorded immune exposures were likely present. The donor tested CMV seropositive and was one of the 289 seropositive cohort members. Every donor gave a peripheral blood sample, and the peripheral blood mononuclear cells from that sample were used for TCR beta sequencing. The Qiagen DNeasy Blood Extraction Kit was used to extract genomic DNA from the blood cell samples. Regarding this clone: There is no known antigen for this receptor. No base quality information exists; no much larger clone differs at one position.

Beyond this particular receptor, the publication reports: The authors suggested that the approach could potentially be extended to other disease states and immunological phenotypes. Across donors, most TCR sequences were observed very rarely, whereas some public TCRs were present in many individuals. V-gene and J-gene trimming of TCR beta chains was associated with a missense DCLRE1C variant in a later genetic analysis, and the association was replicated in an independent cohort. A few of the identified cytomegalovirus-associated TCR beta chains were confirmed in vitro to be specific for cytomegalovirus antigens. Presence/absence analyses assumed roughly uniform sequencing depth across donors, an assumption that may not hold. Only TCR beta chains were sequenced in this cohort, and the absence of alpha or paired-chain data limited detectable features. A group of highly shared sequence variants was considered likely to be a technical artifact of the sequencing pipeline. An earlier analysis of around 500 of the donors showed that most TCR beta V segments appeared in productive rearrangements either about 87% or about 30% of the time, which broadly matched IMGT annotations. In both the original and validation cohorts, the classifier was reported to diagnose cytomegalovirus status with high specificity and sensitivity. Assigning TCR associations to individual alleles was difficult when HLA alleles, especially DR and DQ, strongly co-occurred. Specific HLA alleles were associated with roughly 16,000 TCR beta sequences at a false discovery rate of 0.05 in a later analysis. Correlated functional status among segregating V segments might be attributable to linkage disequilibrium, but an unknown experimental factor could not be ruled out. Compared with equally common non-associated chains, HLA-associated TCR beta chains in a later analysis were more clonally expanded and had lower generation probabilities. In a later genetic analysis, fewer N-insertions in productive TCRs were reported among donors in an Asian-associated ancestry cluster than the roughly 700-donor mean. Some IMGT-functional V segments, including TRBV6-2 and TRBV6-3, could not be distinguished by the 87-base-pair reads and were therefore excluded. Several of the top co-occurrence clusters appeared to be linked to parvovirus B19, influenza, CMV and Epstein-Barr virus, according to a later analysis. A later analysis found that most CMV-associated TCR beta chains appeared HLA-restricted, with HLA associations seemingly driven largely by CMV exposure. In a later analysis, the rate of TCR association differed among HLA loci, with DRB1 alleles having the most associated TCRs and HLA-C alleles having the fewest. The earlier analysis of 450 to 700 of the donors excluded 15 to 20 rarely observed V segments, including chromosome 9 orphons, because counts were too low. Because HLA typing was missing for some donors at each locus, association tests included only the typed subset. A further reported finding was that TCR beta sequences accurately predicted the HLA-A and HLA-B alleles for most subjects in the first cohort. The study listed 170 or so TCR beta chains as associated with cytomegalovirus. Immune exposure information for the cohort was limited to CMV serostatus.

Input material: PBMCs. This sequence originates from a man aged 18 to 29 in good health and CMV-seropositive. Recombination connected TRBV29-1 to TRBJ2-1, with 8 junctional bases fitting TRBD1. The CDR3 corresponds to CSVVTGGSYNEQFF. The nucleotide sequence reads as follows: TGCAGCGTTGTCACAGGGGGCTCCTACAATGAGCAGTTCTTC.